This T cell receptor beta chain originates from a study of T cell changes during pregnancy in multiple sclerosis. Generated by immunoSEQ multiplex PCR, the TCRdb table keeps only in-frame clones and is missing some. The sample holds approximately 65,000 clones, around nine tenths seen once. J lost 4 bases, V lost 2 bases, and 5 bases had no gene match. CDR1 is MNHEY, CDR2 SVGAGI, per germline. This CDR3 contains 15 residues. The sequenced sample was peripheral blood, obtained in the third trimester of pregnancy. The origin of this receptor is a female donor in good health, enrolled as a control in a pregnancy study. V and J are TRBV6-5 and TRBJ1-3; TRBD1 aligns across 7 bases. CDR3 nucleotides: TGTGCCAGCAGTTACGAGGGGGCGCGGGGAAACACCATATATTTT. As protein: CASSYEGARGNTIYF.